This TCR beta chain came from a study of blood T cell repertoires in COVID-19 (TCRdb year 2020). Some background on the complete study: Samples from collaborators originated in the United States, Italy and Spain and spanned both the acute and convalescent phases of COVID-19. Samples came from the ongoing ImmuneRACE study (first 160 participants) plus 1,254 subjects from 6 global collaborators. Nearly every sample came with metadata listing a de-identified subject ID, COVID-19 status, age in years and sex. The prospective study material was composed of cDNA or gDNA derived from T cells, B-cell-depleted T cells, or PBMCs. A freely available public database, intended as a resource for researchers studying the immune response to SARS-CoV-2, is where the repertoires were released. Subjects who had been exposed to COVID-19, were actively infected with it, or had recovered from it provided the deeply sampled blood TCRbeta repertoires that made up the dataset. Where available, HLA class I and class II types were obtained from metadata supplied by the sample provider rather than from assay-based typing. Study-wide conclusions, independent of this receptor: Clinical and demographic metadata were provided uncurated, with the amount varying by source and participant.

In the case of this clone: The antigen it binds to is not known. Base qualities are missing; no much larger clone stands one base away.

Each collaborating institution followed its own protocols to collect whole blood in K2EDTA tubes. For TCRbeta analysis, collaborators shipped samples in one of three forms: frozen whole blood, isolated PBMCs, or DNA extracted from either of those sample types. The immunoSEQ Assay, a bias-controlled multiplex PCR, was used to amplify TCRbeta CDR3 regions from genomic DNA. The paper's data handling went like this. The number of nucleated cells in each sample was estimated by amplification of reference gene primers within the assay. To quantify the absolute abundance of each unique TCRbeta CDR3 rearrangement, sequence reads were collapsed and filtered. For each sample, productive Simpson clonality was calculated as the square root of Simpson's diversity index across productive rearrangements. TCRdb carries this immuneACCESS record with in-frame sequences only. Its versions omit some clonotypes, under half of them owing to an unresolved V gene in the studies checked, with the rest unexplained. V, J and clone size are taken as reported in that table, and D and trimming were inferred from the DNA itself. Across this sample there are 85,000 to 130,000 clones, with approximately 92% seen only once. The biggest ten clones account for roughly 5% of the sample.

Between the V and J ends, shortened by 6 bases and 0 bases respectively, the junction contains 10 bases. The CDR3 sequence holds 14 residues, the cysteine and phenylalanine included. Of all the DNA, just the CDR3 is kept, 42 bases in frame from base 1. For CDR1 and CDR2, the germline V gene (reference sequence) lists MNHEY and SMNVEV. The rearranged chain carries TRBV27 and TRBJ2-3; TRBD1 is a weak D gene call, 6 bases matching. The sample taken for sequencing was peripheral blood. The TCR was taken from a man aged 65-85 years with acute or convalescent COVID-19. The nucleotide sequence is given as TGTGCCAGCAGCCGACAGGACAGCACAGATACGCAGTATTTT. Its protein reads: CASSRQDSTDTQYF.